One and the same sample provided the 29 T cell receptor beta chains below, sequenced in a study of CD8 T cells in Susac syndrome. The RNA input was roughly 0.45 to 1 ug, and it was reverse transcribed with random hexamers. In TCRdb, the immunoSEQ multiplex PCR reads were re-called with MiXCR into one record per CDR3 protein. The data show under 200,000 distinct CDR3 sequences, around 90% seen once. Sequencing was performed on CD4+ T cells from PBMCs. The receptors here all came from a human donor in good health.

The genes are TRBV18 and TRBJ1-1; D possibly corresponds to TRBD1 (5 bases). Germline V gene lookup returns CDR1 KGHSH and CDR2 LQKENI. The CDR3 totals 14 residues. V shed 3 bases and J shed 5 bases, with 13 bases lying between them. In DNA form, the CDR3 reads TGTGCCAGCTCACCTCGGGACGGTGGGACTGAAGCTTTCTTT. Protein sequence: CASSPRDGGTEAFF.

In its sample, this clonotype was seen once. This chain uses TRBV28 with TRBJ2-3; weak D call: TRBD2 (6 bases). Trimming took off 8 bases at V and 0 bases at J, with 15 bases between the two ends. CDR1 is MDHEN, CDR2 SYDVKM, per germline. The CDR3 sequence is 15 residues long. CDR3 DNA sequence: TGTGCCAGCGGTCTTGCGGGGAGAAGCACAGATACGCAGTATTTT. Translation: CASGLAGRSTDTQYF.

V and J are TRBV7-9 and TRBJ1-2; D perhaps matches TRBD1 (6 bases). The V gene lost 4 bases and the J gene lost 0 bases, with 18 bases spanning the gap. Germline values: CDR1 SEHNR, CDR2 FQNEAQ (reference sequence). CDR3 size: 17 residues. The CDR3 here is CASSSPGATAANYGYTF. CDR3 bases: TGTGCCAGCAGCTCCCCGGGGGCAACTGCGGCTAACTATGGCTACACCTTC.

The CDR3 loop is CASSLGGAGELFF. In DNA form, the CDR3 reads TGTGCCAGCAGTTTGGGGGGCGCCGGGGAGCTGTTTTTT. The chain has TRBV12-3 or TRBV12-4 and TRBJ2-2; D tentatively fits TRBD1 or TRBD2 (6 bases each). This CDR3 comprises 13 residues. V dropped 3 bases and J dropped 6 bases, with 8 bases sitting between them.

The chain couples TRBV11-3 to TRBJ2-5, with 13 bases that match TRBD2. Trimming removed 5 bases from V and 3 bases from J; junction bases left unmatched: 3. In germline, CDR1 is SGHNT, CDR2 YENEEA. The CDR3 covers 15 residues. CDR3 DNA sequence: TGTGCCAGCAGCGTGGGACTAGCGGGAAAAGAGACCCAGTACTTC. Encoded protein: CASSVGLAGKETQYF. The entire variable domain, with the rest obtained from reference TRBV11-3 and TRBJ2-5, is as follows: EAGVVQSPRYKIIEKKQPVAFWCNPISGHNTLYWYLQNLGQGPELLIRYENEEAVDDSQLPKDRFSAERLKGVDSTLKIQPAELGDSAVYLCASSVGLAGKETQYFGPGTRLLVL.

This clonotype was detected only a few times. The V and J genes are TRBV14 and TRBJ2-4; D not certain. Trimming left V 0 bases short and J 1 base short, with 4 bases between. Per germline, CDR1 SGHDN and CDR2 FVKESK. CDR3 size: 14 residues. This CDR3 reads CASSQDLAKNIQYF. The CDR3, as DNA: TGTGCCAGCAGCCAAGATCTCGCCAAAAACATTCAGTACTTC.

This rearrangement joins TRBV5-6 to TRBJ2-5, with unresolved D. Trimming removed 3 bases at V and 5 bases at J, with 11 bases between. This CDR3 has 13 residues. The germline CDR1 and CDR2 sequences are SGHDT and YYEEEE. The CDR3 spells CASSSDSMETQYF. Here the CDR3 DNA reads TGTGCCAGCAGCTCAGACTCGATGGAGACCCAGTACTTC.

The chain recombines TRBV29-1 with TRBJ1-5, with D possibly TRBD1 on 5 matching bases. CDR1 is SQVTM, CDR2 ANQGSEA, per germline. Trimming cost V 6 bases and J 3 bases, with 15 bases left between them. The CDR3 is made up of 14 amino acids. The CDR3 nucleotides are TGCAGCGTGGGGGACGGGAGTTTCAATCAGCCCCAGCATTTT. Protein sequence: CSVGDGSFNQPQHF. Full variable domain (rest looked up from reference TRBV29-1 and TRBJ1-5): SAVISQKPSRDICQRGTSLTIQCQVDSQVTMMFWYRQQPGQSLTLIATANQGSEATYESGFVIDKFPISRPNLTFSTLTVSNMSPEDSSIYLCSVGDGSFNQPQHFGDGTRLSIL.

This chain connects TRBV11-2 to TRBJ1-2; 11 bases map to TRBD1. Germline V gene lookup returns CDR1 SGHAT and CDR2 FQNNGV. The CDR3 is 18 residues long. V lost 0 bases and J lost 2; bases outside the gene matches: 8. The CDR3 spells CASSLDAGTGGFNYGYTF. CDR3 nucleotide sequence: TGTGCCAGCAGCTTAGATGCCGGGACAGGGGGATTCAACTATGGCTACACCTTC.

This clonotype showed up just once. CDR3 sequence (DNA): TGCGCCAGCAGGCGTTCGGGATCTCTCGAACCCCAGCATTTT. Translated, it gives CASRRSGSLEPQHF. The rearrangement links TRBV10-2 to TRBJ1-5, with no clear D. Germline lookup yields CDR1 WSHSY and CDR2 SAAADI. The CDR3 covers 14 residues. Trimming left V 6 bases short and J 10 bases short, with 19 bases between.

V is TRBV29-1 and J is TRBJ1-2; D is ambiguous. This CDR3 spans 15 amino acids. Germline CDR1 is SQVTM and CDR2 is ANQGSEA. With 0 bases removed from V and 4 bases from J, the gap between germline ends came to 15 bases. This CDR3 is CSVEDLIRSTYGYTF. The DNA of the CDR3 is TGCAGCGTTGAAGATCTGATAAGGTCCACCTATGGCTACACCTTC. Supplemented by reference TRBV29-1 and TRBJ1-2, the full variable domain reads SAVISQKPSRDICQRGTSLTIQCQVDSQVTMMFWYRQQPGQSLTLIATANQGSEATYESGFVIDKFPISRPNLTFSTLTVSNMSPEDSSIYLCSVEDLIRSTYGYTFGSGTRLTVV.

This clonotype was found a few times. The rearrangement joins TRBV6-2 or TRBV6-3 to TRBJ1-5; no reliable D call. V lost 2 bases and J lost 0, with 14 bases in between. The CDR3 spans 17 residues. The V gene's germline CDR1 is MNHEY and CDR2 SVGEGT. The CDR3: CASSYPGSLNSNQPQHF. CDR3 bases: TGTGCCAGCAGTTACCCGGGGAGCCTCAATAGCAATCAGCCCCAGCATTTT.

In nucleotides, the CDR3 is TGTGCCAGTGTGCCGGGACAGGGGGCAGGTCGGGTTGGCTACACCTTC. It is translated as CASVPGQGAGRVGYTF. This rearrangement joins TRBV2 to TRBJ1-2; TRBD1 aligns across 12 bases. V was pared by 9 bases and J by 7 bases, with 15 bases of the junction left unmatched. This CDR3 has 16 amino acids. Germline loops: CDR1 SNHLY, CDR2 FYNNEI.

V is TRBV12-3 or TRBV12-4 and J is TRBJ2-7, with D hard to call. The CDR3 consists of 11 residues. V gave up 4 bases and J gave up 6 bases, with 7 bases separating them. This CDR3 reads CASSSRSEQYF. The CDR3 region has the DNA TGTGCCAGCAGTTCACGAAGCGAGCAGTACTTC.

This chain joins TRBV5-4 and TRBJ2-2, with 15 positions matching TRBD2. V trimming: 0 bases; J trimming: 3 bases; junction bases outside the gene matches: 6. From germline, CDR1 is SGHNT and CDR2 YYREEE (reference sequence). This CDR3 contains 19 residues. In DNA, the CDR3 is TGTGCCAGCAGCTTGGGTGGACTAGCGGGGGGGTTCGACACCGGGGAGCTGTTTTTT. Translation gives CASSLGGLAGGFDTGELFF.

The gene calls are TRBV24-1 and TRBJ2-3; 7 bases are a match to TRBD1. The germline gives CDR1 KGHDR, CDR2 SFDVKD. This CDR3 region has 12 residues. V lost 9 bases, J lost 8 bases, and 7 bases stayed unmatched. CDR3 bases: TGTGCCACCGGGACAGATTTGGGTACGCAGTATTTT. This codes for CATGTDLGTQYF.

CDR3: CASSHTGQGQFTLHF. In DNA form, the CDR3 reads TGTGCCAGCAGCCATACGGGACAGGGCCAATTCACCCTCCACTTT. The chain is built from TRBV3-1 and TRBJ1-6, with 9 bases lining up with TRBD1. CDR3 length equals 15 residues. Germline CDR1 reads LGHDT; CDR2 reads YNNKEL (reference sequence). With 3 bases clipped from V and 14 bases from J, the junction kept 11 bases outside the gene matches.

This chain connects TRBV10-3 to TRBJ1-5, with D unclear. With 0 bases removed from V and 4 bases from J, the gap between germline ends came to 7 bases. The CDR3 is made up of 14 amino acids. The germline CDR1 and CDR2 sequences are ENHRY and SYGVKD. In DNA, the CDR3 is TGTGCCATCAGTGAGTCGAAAGGGAATCAGCCCCAGCATTTT. Residues: CAISESKGNQPQHF.

The chain is built from TRBV19 and TRBJ1-2; D not certain. This CDR3 region has 14 residues. V was pared by 5 bases and J by 3 bases, with 13 bases between. Germline lookup yields CDR1 LNHDA and CDR2 SQIVND (reference sequence). CDR3: CASSSRHEDYGYTF. DNA for the CDR3: TGTGCCAGTAGTTCACGACATGAGGACTATGGCTACACCTTC.

Turning to this clonotype: Relative to the germline gene, one junction end is altered; a read error may explain this. This chain links TRBV19 with TRBJ2-6, with 10 bases lining up with TRBD1. The CDR3 is 18 residues long. Germline CDR1 and CDR2: LNHDA and SQIVND (reference sequence). CDR3 coding DNA: TGTGCCAGTAGTATTCGCGGGACAGGGGTCTTCGGGGCCAACGTCCAGACTTTC. This gives the protein CASSIRGTGVFGANVQTF.

This chain uses TRBV5-1 with TRBJ2-2; D unclear. The CDR3 has 14 amino acids. In germline, CDR1 is SGHRS, CDR2 YFSETQ. The germline V and J ends were trimmed by 6 bases and 6 bases, with 15 bases remaining between them. The CDR3 sequence: CASMISGVSGELFF. The CDR3 DNA follows: TGCGCCAGCATGATTAGTGGAGTGTCCGGGGAGCTGTTTTTT.

The CDR3 spells CSARSDGTDTQYF. The CDR3 nucleotides are TGCAGTGCTAGGAGTGACGGCACAGATACGCAGTATTTT. This rearrangement joins TRBV20-1 to TRBJ2-3; D unresolved. CDR1 is DFQATT and CDR2 is SNEGSKA in the germline V gene (reference sequence). V was shortened by 3 bases and J by 1 base, with 8 bases between the two germline ends. The CDR3 runs 13 residues.

This chain links TRBV3-1 with TRBJ2-1; a possible D gene is TRBD2 (6 bases). The CDR3 runs 14 residues. Germline V lookup: CDR1 LGHDT, CDR2 YNNKEL (reference sequence). V lost 1 base and J lost 7, with 11 bases in between. The CDR3 DNA reads as TGTGCCAGCAGCCAAGGGTATCGGGGGAATGAGCAGTTCTTC. Protein sequence: CASSQGYRGNEQFF.

The chain has TRBV12-3 or TRBV12-4 and TRBJ1-1; D remains ambiguous. V dropped 6 bases and J dropped 10 bases, with 12 bases sitting between them. The CDR3 covers 11 residues. Here the CDR3 reads CASRAVGRAFF. The CDR3, as DNA: TGTGCCAGCAGGGCGGTCGGTCGAGCTTTCTTT.

The chain links TRBV7-9 to TRBJ2-7, with D unresolved. This CDR3 is built from 12 residues. Germline CDR1 and CDR2: SEHNR and FQNEAQ (reference sequence). V lost 4 bases and J lost 0, with 4 bases in between. The CDR3 sequence: CASSSSSYEQYF. As DNA, the CDR3 is TGTGCCAGCAGCTCTAGCTCCTACGAGCAGTACTTC.

This chain links TRBV25-1 with TRBJ2-7; the match to TRBD1 covers 10 bases. The trim removed 4 bases at V and 4 bases at J, leaving 7 bases unmatched. This CDR3 comprises 15 residues. CDR1 and CDR2 (germline): MGHDK, SYGVNS. The CDR3 reads CASSVGTGVPYEQYF. The CDR3 DNA reads TGTGCCAGCAGTGTCGGGACAGGGGTCCCTTACGAGCAGTACTTC.

This clonotype was detected only a few times. This chain joins TRBV7-8 and TRBJ2-7; 9 bases are a match to TRBD2. J was trimmed by 2 bases and V by 9 bases; bases with no gene match: 8. This CDR3 comprises 14 residues. Looked up from germline, CDR1 is SGHVS and CDR2 is FQNEAQ. CDR3 coding DNA: TGTGCCAGTTCTTTATCTAGCGGGGCCTACGAGCAGTACTTC. Residues: CASSLSSGAYEQYF.

The chain joins TRBV5-1 to TRBJ2-7; D not certain. V gave up 4 bases and J gave up 0 bases, with 14 bases separating them. This CDR3 region has 15 residues. The germline V gene has CDR1 SGHRS and CDR2 YFSETQ. This CDR3 reads CASSREHLGSYEQYF. CDR3 DNA: TGCGCCAGCAGCAGAGAACACCTTGGCTCCTACGAGCAGTACTTC.

The J gene is TRBJ2-5, the V gene TRBV27; no firm D call. Germline lookup yields CDR1 MNHEY and CDR2 SMNVEV (reference sequence). Between the trimmed V and J ends, which lost 6 bases and 1 base, there was a span of 9 bases. This CDR3 comprises 13 residues. The CDR3 coding sequence is TGTGCCAGCAGCTACTACCCCCAAGAGACCCAGTACTTC. It codes for CASSYYPQETQYF.